This T cell receptor beta chain was found in a study of T cells in localized non-small cell lung cancer. Study-level points and caveats: Increased T cell density in blood showed an association with longer overall survival. Only one tumor region was sequenced, so heterogeneity remains possible. Adjacent lung was found to contain a median roughly 50 of the top 100 tumor clones.

Details on this clone: The antigen is undetermined.

TCRdb's copy holds only in-frame clones and misses some; the assay was immunoSEQ multiplex PCR. The repertoire includes over 20,000 clones, 88% of them detected once, and roughly 30% sits in the top ten. The TCR was taken from a male donor at least 60 years old with stage II lung adenocarcinoma. The sequences come from peripheral blood mononuclear cells, collected before any cancer treatment.

DNA of the CDR3: TGTGCCAGCAGTAAACCCGGACTCCTAGACTACGAGCAGTACTTC. Protein: CASSKPGLLDYEQYF. The chain links TRBV28 to TRBJ2-7; the D gene is possibly TRBD2 (5 bases). The germline V gene has CDR1 MDHEN and CDR2 SYDVKM. CDR3 length: 15 residues. Trimming took off 5 bases at V and 3 bases at J, with 17 bases between the two ends.